This T cell receptor (beta chain) was captured by sequencing in a study of PD-1 blockade in classical Hodgkin lymphoma. Sequenced by immunoSEQ multiplex PCR; TCRdb stores in-frame clones only, minus some. The data show around 9,600 clones, with roughly four fifths seen just once and about 4.5% held by the top ten. Time point defined: cycle 4 day 1 (C4D1), after around six weeks of nivolumab. With no exception, relapse followed autologous stem cell transplantation in all patients, and brentuximab vedotin exposure varied. Purified CD4+ T cells were obtained from thawed PBMCs through magnetic negative selection. Turning to this clone: What it binds is not known.

Germline V CDR1 and CDR2: MNHEY, SMNVEV (reference sequence). V lost 8 bases and J lost 10, with 18 bases in between. The CDR3 loop spans 14 amino acids. Whole-study results and caveats: CD8+ TCR diversity did not rise significantly by C4D1, unlike CD4+. Baseline TCR diversity was reportedly lower in newly diagnosed patients than healthy donors. Exclusion applied to patients who initiated nivolumab less than 1 year following ASCT.

The material was CD4+ T cells from blood, obtained before the fourth cycle of nivolumab. The genes are TRBV27 and TRBJ1-6; D gene unclear. This TCR came from a human donor with classical Hodgkin lymphoma. The CDR3 spells CASRVGMVESPLHF. CDR3 nucleotide sequence: TGTGCCAGCCGTGTGGGAATGGTAGAATCACCCCTCCACTTT.